This TCR beta chain was captured by sequencing in a study of radiotherapy plus CTLA-4 blockade in lung cancer. Background on the study: Disease control was achieved by 31% of patients, and objective responses by 15% to 20%.

This CDR3 is built from 17 residues. V lost 5 bases and J lost 4; bases outside the gene matches: 7. Germline V gene sequence: CDR1 SGHNT, CDR2 YYREEE (reference sequence). Whole-study findings and limits: It was early blood T cell clone dynamics, with interferon-beta, that reportedly best predicted response. An expansion of tumor-derived TCR clones occurred in blood after radiotherapy plus ipilimumab.

Lung cancer patients with chemo-refractory metastatic non-small-cell disease were given focal radiation plus CTLA-4 blockade with ipilimumab. TCRdb keeps only in-frame clones here, not all; method: immunoSEQ multiplex PCR. The sample consists of about 50,000 clones, 73% of them appearing once. As for this clone: Its matching antigen is unknown.

The source was peripheral blood, collected from a patient treated with radiotherapy plus ipilimumab. This chain links TRBV5-4 with TRBJ2-2, with 14 bases aligning to TRBD2. This receptor was obtained from a human donor with non-small cell lung cancer who had a complete response to radiotherapy plus ipilimumab. The CDR3 nucleotides read TGTGCCAGCAGGGGGACTAGCGGGAGTATGGGCACCGGGGAGCTGTTTTTT. As protein: CASRGTSGSMGTGELFF.